The 16 T cell receptor beta chains given below trace back to one sample, sequenced in a study of blood T cell repertoires in COVID-19. Repertoires were generated with immunoSEQ multiplex PCR, while TCRdb's copy carries only in-frame clones and drops some. The sample shows roughly 200,000 clones, 86% of them seen only once. Sequenced: PBMCs or T cells enriched from blood (not recorded which). The receptors shown here come from a woman aged 25 to 39 who had been exposed to COVID-19.

This clone appeared once. The V gene is TRBV11-3, the J gene TRBJ2-7; TRBD1 matches 9 bases. CDR3 length: 14 residues. The junction had 10 bases not matched to a gene; V was cut back by 4 bases and J by 9 bases. The germline V gene encodes CDR1 SGHNT and CDR2 YENEEA. The CDR3 region is CASSSDRGAFGQYF. The CDR3 bases are TGTGCCAGCAGCTCGGACAGGGGCGCGTTTGGGCAGTACTTC.

The chain employs TRBV11-2 and TRBJ2-2; TRBD1 matches at 8 bases. V was clipped by 4 bases and J by 2 bases; unmatched bases: 6. CDR1 is SGHAT, CDR2 FQNNGV, per germline. The CDR3 has 16 residues. As DNA, the CDR3 is TGTGCCAGCAGCTCGCGACAGGGGCCCAACACCGGGGAGCTGTTTTTT. Encoded protein: CASSSRQGPNTGELFF.

J is TRBJ2-3 and V is TRBV6-5; unclear D gene. The CDR3 contains 15 residues. Germline loops: CDR1 MNHEY, CDR2 SVGAGI. V was shortened by 4 bases and J by 0 bases, with 11 bases between the two germline ends. CDR3 nucleotide sequence: TGTGCCAGCAGTTCCGGATGGGCCAGCACAGATACGCAGTATTTT. Translated, it gives CASSSGWASTDTQYF.

This clone showed up just a few times. J is TRBJ1-1 and V is TRBV4-2, with D unresolved. Germline-derived CDR1 and CDR2 are LGHNA and YNFKEQ. V lost 4 bases and J lost 0, with 12 bases in between. This CDR3 comprises 15 residues. CDR3 bases: TGTGCCAGCAGCCCACTGGTGAGAGTGAACACTGAAGCTTTCTTT. Translating gives CASSPLVRVNTEAFF.

This sequence joins TRBV7-9 and TRBJ2-3; 8 nucleotides line up with TRBD2. This CDR3 spans 15 amino acids. V trimming: 5 bases; J trimming: 1 base; junction bases outside the gene matches: 5. Germline loops: CDR1 SEHNR, CDR2 FQNEAQ (reference sequence). The CDR3 loop is CASSPWRGGTDTQYF. Written as DNA, the CDR3 is TGTGCCAGCAGCCCCTGGCGGGGGGGCACAGATACGCAGTATTTT.

V is TRBV18 and J is TRBJ1-2; no clear D. This CDR3 has 14 residues. Germline CDR1 is KGHSH and CDR2 is LQKENI. Between the trimmed V and J ends, which lost 3 bases and 3 bases, there was a span of 11 bases. For the CDR3, the DNA is TGTGCCAGCTCACCTACCGAGGGTGACTATGGCTACACCTTC. Its protein product is CASSPTEGDYGYTF.

The DNA for the CDR3 is TGTGCCAGCAGCAGGGAGGCAAGCAATTCACCCCTCCACTTT. This gives the protein CASSREASNSPLHF. V is TRBV5-4 and J is TRBJ1-6; D ambiguous. The length of the CDR3 is 14 residues. Per the germline V gene, CDR1 is SGHNT and CDR2 is YYREEE (reference sequence). V was clipped by 4 bases and J by 7 bases, with 12 bases between them.

This chain connects TRBV11-2 to TRBJ1-1, with 9 bases lining up with TRBD1. Germline V lookup: CDR1 SGHAT, CDR2 FQNNGV. V lost 5 bases, J lost 0 bases, and 4 bases stayed unmatched. The length of the CDR3 is 15 residues. The CDR3 here is CASSLGTGLNTEAFF. For the CDR3, the DNA is TGTGCCAGCAGCCTAGGGACAGGGTTGAACACTGAAGCTTTCTTT.

This clone was seen just once. The J gene is TRBJ1-5, the V gene TRBV3-1 (or the pseudogene TRBV3-2); TRBD1 aligns across 8 bases. CDR1 and CDR2 (germline): LGHDT, YNNKEL (reference sequence). This CDR3 has 13 residues. V was pared by 2 bases and J by 7 bases, with 1 base of the junction left unmatched. The CDR3: CASSQQGAQPQHF. CDR3 nucleotides: TGTGCCAGCAGCCAACAGGGGGCGCAGCCCCAGCATTTT.

This clone occurred many times. The J gene is TRBJ1-1, the V gene TRBV18; possible D gene TRBD1, 5 bases. CDR1 and CDR2 from the germline V gene are KGHSH and LQKENI. The germline V and J ends were trimmed by 3 bases and 6 bases, with 11 bases remaining between them. This CDR3 has 13 amino acids. In DNA, the CDR3 is TGTGCCAGCTCACCGCAGGGTGAAGCTGAAGCTTTCTTT. It specifies CASSPQGEAEAFF.

This clone was seen ten or more times. V and J are TRBV11-3 and TRBJ1-5; D is undetermined. V lost 5 bases, J lost 0 bases, and 8 bases lay in between. Per germline, CDR1 SGHNT and CDR2 YENEEA. The CDR3 loop spans 14 amino acids. The CDR3 coding sequence is TGTGCCAGCAGCCCTCGGGTTAGCAATCAGCCCCAGCATTTT. This sequence encodes CASSPRVSNQPQHF.

The rearrangement links TRBV3-1 (or the pseudogene TRBV3-2) to TRBJ1-2; TRBD1 matches at 10 bases. V was clipped by 6 bases and J by 8 bases; unmatched bases: 6. Germline loops: CDR1 LGHDT, CDR2 YNNKEL (reference sequence). The CDR3 is 13 amino acids. CDR3 nucleotides: TGTGCCAGCAGTACGACAGGGGGCGGGGGCTACACCTTC. Translation: CASSTTGGGGYTF.

J is TRBJ1-5 and V is TRBV2; maybe TRBD1 (5 bases). V lost 6 bases to trimming and J lost 4 bases, with 13 bases between them. Germline loops: CDR1 SNHLY, CDR2 FYNNEI. The CDR3 is 14 residues long. The CDR3 coding sequence is TGTGCCAGCAGCATAGACAGAGTTAATCAGCCCCAGCATTTT. This encodes CASSIDRVNQPQHF.

This clone appeared once. The chain couples TRBV7-7 to TRBJ2-5, with TRBD2 identical over 9 bases. V lost 2 bases and J lost 5; bases outside the gene matches: 12. The CDR3 runs to 17 residues. The V gene's germline CDR1 is SSHAT and CDR2 FNYEAQ (reference sequence). CDR3 nucleotide sequence: TGTGCCAGCAGCTTAATTGGCGGGGGGGCAGGGAAGGAGACCCAGTACTTC. It encodes CASSLIGGGAGKETQYF.

This chain uses TRBV4-1 with TRBJ2-3; 9 nucleotides agree with TRBD2. The ends lost 0 bases at V and 8 bases at J; junction bases unmatched: 15. Germline lookup yields CDR1 MGHRA and CDR2 YSYEKL. The CDR3 spans 18 residues. The CDR3 region has the DNA TGCGCCAGCAGCCAAGATAATGGACTAGCGATACCCGGGGGTACGCAGTATTTT. Translating gives CASSQDNGLAIPGGTQYF.

The DNA of the CDR3 is TGTGCCAGCAGCTTAGGGGGGGAAGGGAATCAGCCCCAGCATTTT. The encoded protein is CASSLGGEGNQPQHF. The chain has TRBV7-8 and TRBJ1-5; possible D gene TRBD1, 5 bases. Germline CDR1 reads SGHVS; CDR2 reads FQNEAQ. V lost 1 base and J lost 4, with 11 bases in between. This CDR3 comprises 15 residues. The variable domain in full, with the rest retrieved from reference TRBV7-8 and TRBJ1-5, is GAGVSQSPRYKVAKRGQDVALRCDPISGHVSLFWYQQALGQGPEFLTYFQNEAQLDKSGLPSDRFFAERPEGSVSTLKIQRTQQEDSAVYLCASSLGGEGNQPQHFGDGTRLSIL.